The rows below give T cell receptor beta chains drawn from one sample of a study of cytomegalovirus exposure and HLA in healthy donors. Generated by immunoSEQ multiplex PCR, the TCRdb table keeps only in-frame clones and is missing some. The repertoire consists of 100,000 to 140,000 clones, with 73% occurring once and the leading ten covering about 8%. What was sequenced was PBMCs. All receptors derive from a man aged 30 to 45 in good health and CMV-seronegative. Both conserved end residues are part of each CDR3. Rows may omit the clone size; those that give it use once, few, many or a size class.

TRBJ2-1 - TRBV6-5 CASSYGGVYNEQFF
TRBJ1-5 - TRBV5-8 CASSSLGGSNQPQHF
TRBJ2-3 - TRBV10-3 CATTSTDTQYF
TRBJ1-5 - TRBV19 CATGSGTGKNQPQHF
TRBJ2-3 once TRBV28 CASSPPRQGVGPTDTQYF
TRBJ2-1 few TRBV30 CAWRTSVYNEQFF
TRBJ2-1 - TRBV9 CASSDSQGPIYNEQFF
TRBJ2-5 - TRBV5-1 CASSSGTSGNPYQETQYF
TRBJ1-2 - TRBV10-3 CAISESKKDREHGYTF
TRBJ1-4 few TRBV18 CASSTGRDEKLFF
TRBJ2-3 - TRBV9 CASSVRTGPTVRGTDTQYF
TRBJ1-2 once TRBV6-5 CASSYSGWGDYGYTF
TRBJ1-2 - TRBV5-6 CASSLYPGDSYGYTF
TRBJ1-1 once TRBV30 CAWGGTGSGTEAFF
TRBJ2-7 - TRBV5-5 CASSLGTGHEQYF
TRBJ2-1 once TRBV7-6 CASSLVGLSYNEQFF
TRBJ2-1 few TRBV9 CASSVADNEQFF
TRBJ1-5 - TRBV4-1 CASSQGRDQPQHF
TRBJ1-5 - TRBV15 CATSRGRGLSNQPQHF
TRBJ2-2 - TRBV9 CASSVVFSDTGELFF
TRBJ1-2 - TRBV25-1 CASSEKGGIYGYTF
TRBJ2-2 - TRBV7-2 CASSLYTGELFF
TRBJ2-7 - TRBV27 CASSPLNGPGQSYEQYF
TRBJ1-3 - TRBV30 CAWTDNSGNTIYF
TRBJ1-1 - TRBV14 CASSADRGSNTEAFF
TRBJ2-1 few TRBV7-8 CASSRDRYNEQFF
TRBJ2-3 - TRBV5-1 CASSLAGTDTDTQYF
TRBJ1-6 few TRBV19 CASRVSGPSPLHF
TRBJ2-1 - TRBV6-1 CASSERLGAGLGHEQFF
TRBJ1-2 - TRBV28 CASSLFGISGYTF
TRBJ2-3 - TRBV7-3 CASSLIRGDTQYF
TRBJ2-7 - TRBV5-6 CASSLAGTSGRYEQYF
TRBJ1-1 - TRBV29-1 CSVVRVVGHSKETMNTEAFF
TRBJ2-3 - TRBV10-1 CASSESTGTDTQYF
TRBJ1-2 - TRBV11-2 CASSLVAGNYGYTF
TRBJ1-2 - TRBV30 CAWSLTSGLLDRGYTF
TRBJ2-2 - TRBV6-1 CASKITRVDTGELFF
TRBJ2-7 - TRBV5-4 CASSIQGWYEQYF